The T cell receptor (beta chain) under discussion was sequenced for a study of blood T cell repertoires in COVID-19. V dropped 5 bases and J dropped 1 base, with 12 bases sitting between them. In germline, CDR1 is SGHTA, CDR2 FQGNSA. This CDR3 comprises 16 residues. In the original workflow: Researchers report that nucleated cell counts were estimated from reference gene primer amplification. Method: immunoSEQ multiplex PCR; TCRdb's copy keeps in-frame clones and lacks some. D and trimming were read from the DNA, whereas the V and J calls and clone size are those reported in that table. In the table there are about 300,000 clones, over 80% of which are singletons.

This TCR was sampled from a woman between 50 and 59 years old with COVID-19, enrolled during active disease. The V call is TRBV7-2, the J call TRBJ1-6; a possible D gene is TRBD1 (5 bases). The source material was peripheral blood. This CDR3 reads CASSTLGGSYNSPLHF. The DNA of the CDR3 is TGTGCCAGCAGCACCCTGGGGGGTTCCTATAATTCACCCCTCCACTTT. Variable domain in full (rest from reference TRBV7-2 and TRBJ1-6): GAGVSQSPSNKVTEKGKDVELRCDPISGHTALYWYRQSLGQGLEFLIYFQGNSAPDKSGLPSDRFSAERTGGSVSTLTIQRTQQEDSAVYLCASSTLGGSYNSPLHFGNGTRLTVT.